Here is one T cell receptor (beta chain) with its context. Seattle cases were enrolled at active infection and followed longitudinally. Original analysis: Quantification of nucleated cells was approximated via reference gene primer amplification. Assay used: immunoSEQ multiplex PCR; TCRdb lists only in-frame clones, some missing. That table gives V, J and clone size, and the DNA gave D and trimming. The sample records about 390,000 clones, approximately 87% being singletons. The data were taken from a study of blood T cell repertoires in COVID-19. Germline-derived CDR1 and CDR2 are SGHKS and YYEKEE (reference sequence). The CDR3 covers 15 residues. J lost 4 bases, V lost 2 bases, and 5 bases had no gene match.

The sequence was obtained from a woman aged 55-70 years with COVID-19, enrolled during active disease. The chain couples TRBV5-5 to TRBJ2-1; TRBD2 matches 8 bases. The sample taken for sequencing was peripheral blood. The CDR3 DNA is TGTGCCAGCAGCTTACTAGCGGCACCATACAATGAGCAGTTCTTC. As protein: CASSLLAAPYNEQFF.